The next 27 T cell receptor beta chains were all read from a single sample in a study of T cells in Graves' hyperthyroidism and ophthalmopathy (dated by TCRdb to between 2019 and 2020). The protocol used for the library was multiplex PCR. The sequencer was an Illumina HiSeq 2000. The TCR beta CDR3 regions were amplified from RNA transcripts. The first round of RT-PCR for the TCR CDR3 was performed with the HTBI primer set and the Qiagen OneStep RT-PCR kit. TCRdb took the public reads, trimmed them with fastp at Q25, ran MiXCR for clone calling and kept in-frame beta chains. Rows matching on CDR3 protein sequence are summarized as one entry with the most common DNA and genes. The sample includes more than 350,000 distinct CDR3 sequences, with roughly 17% observed a single time. The ten largest clones represent 34% of the sample. Sequences were obtained from blood. These receptors all stem from a woman in her 30s with Graves' hyperthyroidism that later progressed to Graves' ophthalmopathy.

Note on this clonotype: It may be a read error: a sequence one base away is much more abundant. The chain links TRBV29-1 to TRBJ2-3; TRBD2 is a possible D gene (7 bases). CDR3 size: 15 residues. From germline, CDR1 is SQVTM and CDR2 ANQGSEA. CDR3 in amino acids: CSVEYAGASTDTRYF. CDR3 nucleotide sequence: TGCAGCGTTGAATATGCGGGGGCTAGCACAGATACGCGGTATTTT.

The chain couples TRBV20-1 to TRBJ2-1; D is ambiguous. The germline gives CDR1 DFQATT, CDR2 SNEGSKA (reference sequence). V was pared by 0 bases and J by 0 bases, with 9 bases between. The CDR3 loop spans 15 amino acids. CDR3 region: CSARDLHSSYNEQFF. The CDR3 bases are TGCAGTGCTAGAGATCTACATAGCTCCTACAATGAGCAGTTCTTC.

This clonotype was counted ten times or more. V usage is TRBV3-1 and J usage is TRBJ2-3; D possibly corresponds to TRBD2 (6 bases). Trimming left V 1 base short and J 3 bases short, with 11 bases between. This CDR3 region has 15 residues. Germline V lookup: CDR1 LGHDT, CDR2 YNNKEL (reference sequence). In DNA, the CDR3 is TGTGCCAGCAGCCAAGGGGACTCCCAAACAGATACGCAGTATTTT. Translation: CASSQGDSQTDTQYF.

This clonotype was recorded at least ten times. The genes are TRBV24-1 and TRBJ2-5; 10 bases match TRBD1. V gave up 7 bases and J gave up 5 bases; unmatched junction bases: 3. The CDR3 consists of 13 residues. Germline V gene sequence: CDR1 KGHDR, CDR2 SFDVKD. CDR3 amino acids: CATRDRGRETQYF. DNA for the CDR3: TGTGCCACCAGAGACAGGGGGCGGGAGACCCAGTACTTC.

In this sample, this clonotype turned up many times. CDR3 nucleotides: TGTGCCAGCAGTGGGTTTGATTTCTCCTATAATTCACCCCTCCACTTT. Its translation: CASSGFDFSYNSPLHF. This sequence joins TRBV2 and TRBJ1-6, with D uncertain. Germline-derived CDR1 and CDR2 are SNHLY and FYNNEI. Trimming left V 4 bases short and J 0 bases short, with 10 bases between. The CDR3 has 16 amino acids.

This clonotype occurred many times. The chain recombines TRBV27 with TRBJ1-2, with TRBD1 as a possible D gene (5 bases). The V gene's germline CDR1 is MNHEY and CDR2 SMNVEV (reference sequence). The CDR3 consists of 13 residues. The V end lost 9 bases, the J end lost 5 bases, and 16 bases lay between the germline ends. CDR3: CASRDSDPYGYTF. CDR3 nucleotides: TGTGCCAGTCGAGACAGCGACCCTTATGGCTACACCTTC.

This chain links TRBV24-1 with TRBJ2-2; D gene ambiguous. Deletions cut 7 bases from V and 3 bases from J, with 11 bases between. The CDR3 covers 14 residues. Per the germline V gene, CDR1 is KGHDR and CDR2 is SFDVKD. CDR3 coding DNA: TGTGCCACCAGCCCTTCAACAGACACCGGGGAGCTGTTTTTT. It is translated as CATSPSTDTGELFF.

The rearrangement joins TRBV6-2 or TRBV6-3 to TRBJ2-1, with TRBD2 identical over 11 bases. CDR3 length equals 18 residues. Germline lookup yields CDR1 MNHEY and CDR2 SVGEGT. V was clipped by 6 bases and J by 8 bases; unmatched bases: 18. The CDR3, as DNA: TGTGCCAGCAGCTCGGGCAGAGAGGAACTAGCGGGAGACTATGAGCAGTTCTTC. This gives the protein CASSSGREELAGDYEQFF.

This clonotype was observed at least ten times. It is unclear where the CDR3 begins or ends on the DNA, so no DNA is shown, and the CDR3 is as TCRdb lists it. This chain links TRBV12-3 or TRBV12-4 with TRBJ1-2; TRBD1 was called by the table and not checked on the DNA. The CDR3 is made up of 15 amino acids, end residues included. CDR3 loop: CASSKGGFLADYYTF.

In this sample, this clonotype turned up many times. CDR3 sequence (DNA): TGTGCCAGCACCCAGTGGCGTGGGGATACGCAGTATTTT. Translating gives CASTQWRGDTQYF. The rearrangement links TRBV7-8 to TRBJ2-3, with D uncertain. CDR1 is SGHVS, CDR2 FQNEAQ, per germline. V dropped 7 bases and J dropped 6 bases, with 14 bases sitting between them. The length of the CDR3 is 13 residues.

The chain recombines TRBV20-1 with TRBJ2-3, with a weak D call TRBD1 (6 bases). This CDR3 has 15 amino acids. CDR1 is DFQATT and CDR2 is SNEGSKA in the germline V gene (reference sequence). V dropped 5 bases and J dropped 2 bases, with 17 bases sitting between them. DNA of the CDR3: TGCAGTGCTGGGATGAGTCAGGGGAACACAGATACGCAGTATTTT. This gives the protein CSAGMSQGNTDTQYF.

The CDR3 loop is CASSIVILSNQPQHF. The CDR3 bases are TGTGCCAGTAGTATAGTGATCCTTAGCAATCAGCCCCAGCATTTT. This chain links TRBV19 with TRBJ1-5; no definite D call. This CDR3 comprises 15 residues. CDR1 LNHDA and CDR2 SQIVND come from the germline V gene (reference sequence). V shed 1 base and J shed 0 bases, with 7 bases lying between them.

This clonotype has a count of ten or more. The chain combines TRBV2 with TRBJ2-3; D might be TRBD2 (5 bases). Trimming left V 8 bases short and J 1 base short, with 13 bases between. This CDR3 is built from 14 residues. From germline, CDR1 is SNHLY and CDR2 FYNNEI. DNA for the CDR3: TGTGCCAGCGCCGCTGGACTCCGCACAGATACGCAGTATTTT. As protein: CASAAGLRTDTQYF. Based on the CDR3 plus reference TRBV2 and TRBJ2-3, the full variable domain is EPEVTQTPSHQVTQMGQEVILRCVPISNHLYFYWYRQILGQKVEFLVSFYNNEISEKSEIFDDQFSVERPDGSNFTLKIRSTKLEDSAMYFCASAAGLRTDTQYFGPGTRLTVL.

This clonotype has more than one count but fewer than ten. The genes are TRBV5-1 and TRBJ1-4, with D possibly TRBD1 on 6 matching bases. The CDR3 totals 15 residues. The germline CDR1 and CDR2 sequences are SGHRS and YFSETQ. V was clipped by 0 bases and J by 8 bases, with 14 bases between them. CDR3: CASSLAGGAEEKLFF. Here the CDR3 DNA reads TGCGCCAGCAGCTTGGCCGGGGGGGCAGAGGAAAAACTGTTTTTT.

The V gene is TRBV2, the J gene TRBJ2-5; 10 bases fit TRBD2. CDR3 size: 12 residues. V dropped 10 bases and J dropped 5; count of bases not matched to a gene: 4. Per the germline V gene, CDR1 is SNHLY and CDR2 is FYNNEI. The CDR3 loop reads CATQRGGETQYF. In DNA form, the CDR3 reads TGTGCCACCCAGCGGGGGGGGGAGACCCAGTACTTC.

In this sample, this clonotype turned up a few times. CDR3 nucleotide sequence: TGTGCCAGCAGGCCCGGGCGTGAAAAACTGTTTTTT. Translating gives CASRPGREKLFF. The V call is TRBV2, the J call TRBJ1-4; D not resolved. Germline CDR1 and CDR2: SNHLY and FYNNEI. Trimming cost V 6 bases and J 7 bases, with 9 bases left between them. This CDR3 region has 12 residues.

This clonotype was observed a few times. The rearrangement links TRBV20-1 to TRBJ2-1; 7 positions match TRBD1. Per the germline V gene, CDR1 is DFQATT and CDR2 is SNEGSKA (reference sequence). The CDR3 length is 14 residues. J lost 2 bases, V lost 3 bases, and 4 bases had no gene match. CDR3 bases: TGCAGTGCTAGCCGGACAGGTCCCTACAATGAGCAGTTCTTC. Protein: CSASRTGPYNEQFF.

CDR3 amino acids: CASSYPRDRGSHNEQFF. CDR3 in DNA: TGTGCCAGCAGTTACCCCCGGGACAGGGGATCCCACAATGAGCAGTTCTTC. This chain links TRBV6-2 or TRBV6-3 with TRBJ2-1, with 10 bases that match TRBD1. The V and J ends lost 2 bases and 5 bases, in that order; junction bases with no gene match: 9. The CDR3 sequence is 17 residues long. CDR1 MNHEY and CDR2 SVGEGT come from the germline V gene.

This clonotype has only a few counts. The rearrangement joins TRBV7-9 to TRBJ1-5, with D unresolved. Trimming removed 3 bases at V and 3 bases at J, with 12 bases between. Per the germline V gene, CDR1 is SEHNR and CDR2 is FQNEAQ (reference sequence). This CDR3 region has 15 residues. CDR3 residues: CASSFDREANQPQHF. In DNA form, the CDR3 reads TGTGCCAGCAGCTTCGATCGGGAGGCCAATCAGCCCCAGCATTTT.

The J gene is TRBJ1-5, the V gene TRBV6-9; 8 bases align to TRBD1. The germline V gene has CDR1 MNHGY and CDR2 SVAAGI. The CDR3 length is 15 residues. V shed 4 bases, J shed 3 bases, and the junction held 5 bases outside the gene matches. The CDR3 DNA follows: TGTGCCAGCAGTTCACAGGGGGGAGTCAATCAGCCCCAGCATTTT. This sequence encodes CASSSQGGVNQPQHF.

This clonotype appeared many times. The chain combines TRBV2 with TRBJ2-1; TRBD2 matches 12 bases. In germline, CDR1 is SNHLY, CDR2 FYNNEI. With V trimmed by 8 bases and J by 3 bases, 5 bases remained unmatched. The length of the CDR3 is 15 residues. As DNA, the CDR3 is TGTGCCAGCCGCCTAGCGGGGGGGGGCTACAATGAGCAGTTCTTC. It translates to CASRLAGGGYNEQFF.

In its sample, this clonotype was seen a few times. The V gene is TRBV18, the J gene TRBJ2-3; D ambiguous. This CDR3 comprises 12 residues. Trimming took 4 bases from V and 2 from J, leaving 4 bases between them. Germline CDR1 KGHSH, CDR2 LQKENI. CDR3 sequence: CASSQYTDTQYF. The CDR3 nucleotides are TGTGCCAGCTCACAGTACACAGATACGCAGTATTTT. Full variable domain (outside the CDR3, taken from reference TRBV18 and TRBJ2-3): NAGVMQNPRHLVRRRGQEARLRCSPMKGHSHVYWYRQLPEEGLKFMVYLQKENIIDESGMPKERFSAEFPKEGPSILRIQQVVRGDSAAYFCASSQYTDTQYFGPGTRLTVL.

Ten or more counts support this clonotype. The chain combines TRBV28 with TRBJ1-4, with TRBD1 as a possible D gene (6 bases). Germline V gene data show CDR1 as MDHEN and CDR2 as SYDVKM. CDR3 length: 14 amino acids. V was shortened by 3 bases and J by 8 bases, with 13 bases between the two germline ends. CDR3 residues: CASSFSQGWEKLFF. The CDR3 DNA is TGTGCCAGCAGTTTCTCACAGGGTTGGGAAAAACTGTTTTTT.

This clonotype was counted many times. V is TRBV2 and J is TRBJ2-7; D remains ambiguous. V lost 1 base and J lost 0, with 10 bases in between. The V gene's germline CDR1 is SNHLY and CDR2 FYNNEI. The CDR3 contains 15 residues. For the CDR3, the DNA is TGTGCCAGCAGTGAAGGGGCAGACTTCTCCTACGAGCAGTACTTC. It encodes CASSEGADFSYEQYF. Drawing the rest from reference TRBV2 and TRBJ2-7, the complete variable domain is EPEVTQTPSHQVTQMGQEVILRCVPISNHLYFYWYRQILGQKVEFLVSFYNNEISEKSEIFDDQFSVERPDGSNFTLKIRSTKLEDSAMYFCASSEGADFSYEQYFGPGTRLTVT.

The table lists this clonotype with many counts. The V call is TRBV6-1, the J call TRBJ2-5; D is perhaps TRBD2 (5 bases). The CDR3 loop spans 13 amino acids. CDR1 MNHNS and CDR2 SASEGT come from the germline V gene. V was pared by 5 bases and J by 5 bases, with 12 bases between. The CDR3: CASSLLGSETQYF. CDR3 coding DNA: TGTGCCAGCAGTCTACTAGGTTCTGAGACCCAGTACTTC.

The gene calls are TRBV4-2 and TRBJ2-2; perhaps TRBD2 as D (7 bases). This CDR3 contains 14 residues. Germline assignment: CDR1 LGHNA and CDR2 YNFKEQ. Trimming shortened V by 2 bases and J by 10 bases, and 14 bases separated the two germline ends. The CDR3 sequence: CASSQLRGAVELFF. CDR3 nucleotides: TGTGCCAGCAGCCAATTACGGGGGGCTGTGGAGCTGTTTTTT.

Many counts were recorded for this clonotype. V gene TRBV6-1 combines with J gene TRBJ1-1, with 10 bases lining up with TRBD1. The V and J ends lost 0 bases and 4 bases, in that order; junction bases with no gene match: 2. The CDR3 totals 15 residues. CDR1 is MNHNS and CDR2 is SASEGT in the germline V gene. CDR3 sequence: CASSEARTGGTEAFF. The DNA of the CDR3 is TGTGCCAGCAGTGAAGCGCGGACAGGGGGCACTGAAGCTTTCTTT.